The 28 T cell receptor beta chains below come from one sample, sequenced in a study of blood T cell repertoires in COVID-19. Clones were sequenced by immunoSEQ multiplex PCR, and TCRdb holds only the in-frame ones, with some missing. The sample gives 90,000 to 120,000 clones, more than 70% of which show up once; approximately 4.5% is in the top ten. Sequencing input: peripheral blood. The receptors were sampled from a man between 65 and 85 years old with acute or convalescent COVID-19.

This chain joins TRBV6-2 or TRBV6-3 and TRBJ1-5, with 8 bases aligning to TRBD1. V shed 4 bases, J shed 6 bases, and the junction held 5 bases outside the gene matches. This CDR3 is 14 amino acids long. The V gene's germline CDR1 is MNHEY and CDR2 SVGEGT. CDR3 sequence: CASSSPGGGQPQHF. In DNA, the CDR3 is TGTGCCAGCAGTTCCCCAGGGGGCGGTCAGCCCCAGCATTTT.

The chain uses TRBV7-9 and TRBJ2-5, with 8 bases identical to TRBD1. Germline CDR1 and CDR2: SEHNR and FQNEAQ (reference sequence). The V and J ends lost 1 base and 5 bases, in that order; junction bases with no gene match: 6. This CDR3 has 15 amino acids. DNA for the CDR3: TGTGCCAGCAGCTTAGACGGACAGGGTGGGGAGACCCAGTACTTC. Translated, it gives CASSLDGQGGETQYF.

This clone occurred once. The CDR3 coding sequence is TGTGCCAGCTCACCCCATCCCACCTACGAGCAGTACTTC. Amino acids: CASSPHPTYEQYF. The chain couples TRBV18 to TRBJ2-7; D is uncertain. CDR3 length: 13 residues. Trimming cost V 3 bases and J 2 bases, with 8 bases left between them. Germline V gene lookup returns CDR1 KGHSH and CDR2 LQKENI. Combining the CDR3 with reference TRBV18 and TRBJ2-7 gives the whole variable domain NAGVMQNPRHLVRRRGQEARLRCSPMKGHSHVYWYRQLPEEGLKFMVYLQKENIIDESGMPKERFSAEFPKEGPSILRIQQVVRGDSAAYFCASSPHPTYEQYFGPGTRLTVT.

The rearrangement joins TRBV18 to TRBJ1-2; 7 nucleotides match TRBD1. The CDR3 extends over 15 amino acids. V lost 0 bases and J lost 4; bases outside the gene matches: 5. Looked up from germline, CDR1 is KGHSH and CDR2 is LQKENI. The CDR3 reads CASSPPDNRGYGYTF. CDR3 sequence (DNA): TGTGCCAGCTCACCACCGGATAACAGGGGCTATGGCTACACCTTC.

This chain joins TRBV5-1 and TRBJ2-2; the D gene is possibly TRBD2 (5 bases). Germline V lookup: CDR1 SGHRS, CDR2 YFSETQ. The CDR3 sequence is 14 residues long. Deletions cut 0 bases from V and 5 bases from J, with 8 bases between. CDR3 amino acids: CASSLALATGELFF. The CDR3 DNA reads as TGCGCCAGCAGCTTGGCTCTAGCAACCGGGGAGCTGTTTTTT.

This clone has a handful of counts. The V call is TRBV2, the J call TRBJ2-3; 8 positions match TRBD1. The CDR3 is 15 amino acids. J gave up 1 base and V 8 bases, and 8 bases lay outside the gene matches. Germline CDR1 SNHLY, CDR2 FYNNEI. The CDR3 nucleotides read TGTGCCAGCGTTCCGGTACAGGGGGGCACAGATACGCAGTATTTT. It codes for CASVPVQGGTDTQYF.

The rearrangement uses TRBV2 and TRBJ2-7, with D possibly being TRBD2 (6 bases). The germline V and J ends were trimmed by 8 bases and 2 bases, with 16 bases remaining between them. The germline V gene encodes CDR1 SNHLY and CDR2 FYNNEI. The CDR3 extends over 14 amino acids. The CDR3 sequence is CASGGLLAAYEQYF. The CDR3 bases are TGTGCCAGCGGGGGACTCCTCGCGGCCTACGAGCAGTACTTC.

The chain is built from TRBV19 and TRBJ2-3, with TRBD2 matching 9 bases. Germline V gene data show CDR1 as LNHDA and CDR2 as SQIVND (reference sequence). The CDR3 consists of 15 residues. Germline trimming cut 2 bases from V and 3 bases from J; bases unmatched to any gene: 3. Here the CDR3 DNA reads TGTGCCAGTAGTATACTAGCGGGGAAAACAGATACGCAGTATTTT. It codes for CASSILAGKTDTQYF.

The chain links TRBV3-1 (or the pseudogene TRBV3-2) to TRBJ2-1; D might be TRBD1 (7 bases). The CDR3 is made up of 15 amino acids. The V and J ends lost 4 bases and 4 bases respectively, with 14 bases between them. Germline CDR1 is LGHDT and CDR2 is YNNKEL (reference sequence). CDR3 DNA sequence: TGTGCCAGCAGCCGGAGGGGACAGTATTACAATGAGCAGTTCTTC. Protein product: CASSRRGQYYNEQFF.

The chain's CDR3 is CASSLGQSSSTDTQYF. The CDR3 DNA reads as TGTGCCAGCAGCTTGGGACAGTCCTCTAGCACAGATACGCAGTATTTT. This chain uses TRBV5-8 with TRBJ2-3; D is possibly TRBD1 (5 bases). CDR3 length: 16 amino acids. V lost 0 bases to trimming and J lost 0 bases, with 11 bases between them. Germline V gene sequence: CDR1 SGHTS, CDR2 YDEGEE.

The V call is TRBV19, the J call TRBJ2-1; D is uncertain. This CDR3 region has 14 residues. V lost 5 bases to trimming and J lost 8 bases, with 16 bases between them. Germline V CDR1 and CDR2: LNHDA, SQIVND (reference sequence). In DNA, the CDR3 is TGTGCCAGTAGTCCACCTCTAGGTGTTGATGAGCAGTTCTTC. Translated, it gives CASSPPLGVDEQFF.

The CDR3 bases are TGTGCCAGCAGCCAAGAAACATCTGGAAACACCATATATTTT. Protein: CASSQETSGNTIYF. The chain joins TRBV3-1 (or the pseudogene TRBV3-2) to TRBJ1-3; D is ambiguous. Per the germline V gene, CDR1 is LGHDT and CDR2 is YNNKEL (reference sequence). Trimming took off 0 bases at V and 1 base at J, with 4 bases between the two ends. The CDR3 is 14 amino acids.

The chain has TRBV7-2 and TRBJ1-2; D is uncertain. Germline loops: CDR1 SGHTA, CDR2 FQGNSA. CDR3 length equals 14 residues. Trimming left V 5 bases short and J 3 bases short, with 13 bases between. The chain's CDR3 is CASSVTDNYYGYTF. As DNA, the CDR3 is TGTGCCAGCAGCGTTACAGATAACTACTATGGCTACACCTTC.

V gene TRBV24-1 combines with J gene TRBJ1-5, with 7 bases fitting TRBD1. The V gene end was trimmed by 1 base and the J gene end by 3 bases; junction bases not matched to a gene: 5. The CDR3 has 16 amino acids. Germline CDR1 and CDR2: KGHDR and SFDVKD. CDR3 nucleotide sequence: TGTGCCACCAGTGATTTCCGGACAGGTGACAATCAGCCCCAGCATTTT. This encodes CATSDFRTGDNQPQHF.

The chain employs TRBV19 and TRBJ1-2, with TRBD1 identical over 8 bases. V was clipped by 4 bases and J by 7 bases; unmatched bases: 8. Germline V gives CDR1 LNHDA, CDR2 SQIVND (reference sequence). The CDR3 totals 14 residues. The CDR3 DNA is TGTGCCAGTAGTACAGGGGGCGCCGAGGTTGGCTACACCTTC. Its translation is CASSTGGAEVGYTF.

This chain links TRBV5-6 with TRBJ2-7, with D maybe TRBD1 (5 bases). The germline gives CDR1 SGHDT, CDR2 YYEEEE. The V end lost 0 bases, the J end lost 6 bases, and 10 bases lay between the germline ends. This CDR3 contains 13 residues. This CDR3 reads CASSLGGRPEQYF. The CDR3 DNA reads TGTGCCAGCAGCTTGGGGGGCAGGCCCGAGCAGTACTTC.

The V gene is TRBV14, the J gene TRBJ2-7; TRBD1 matches 8 bases. With 4 bases clipped from V and 2 bases from J, the junction kept 7 bases outside the gene matches. CDR3 length: 15 residues. Germline V gene data show CDR1 as SGHDN and CDR2 as FVKESK. The CDR3 here is CASSLQGASAYEQYF. DNA of the CDR3: TGTGCCAGCAGCCTCCAGGGGGCTAGCGCCTACGAGCAGTACTTC.

This chain links TRBV27 with TRBJ2-7; 9 nucleotides agree with TRBD1. The CDR3 spans 13 residues. The ends lost 6 bases at V and 3 bases at J; junction bases unmatched: 3. Germline V lookup: CDR1 MNHEY, CDR2 SMNVEV (reference sequence). The CDR3 bases are TGTGCCAGCAGACCGGGACAGGGCTACGAGCAGTACTTC. Translated: CASRPGQGYEQYF.

The chain employs TRBV18 and TRBJ2-5; D is undetermined. This CDR3 has 13 residues. Germline lookup yields CDR1 KGHSH and CDR2 LQKENI. V lost 4 bases, J lost 5 bases, and 11 bases lay in between. CDR3 sequence (DNA): TGTGCCAGCTCACACGATCTAAAGGAGACCCAGTACTTC. Its translation: CASSHDLKETQYF.

The chain recombines TRBV7-9 with TRBJ1-2, with 12 positions matching TRBD1. This CDR3 comprises 14 residues. The V gene's germline CDR1 is SEHNR and CDR2 FQNEAQ (reference sequence). The V segment lost 5 bases and the J segment 6 bases; nucleotides outside the gene matches: 4. The CDR3 is CASSKGTGGHGYTF. CDR3 coding DNA: TGTGCCAGCAGCAAAGGGACAGGGGGCCATGGCTACACCTTC.

The rearrangement joins TRBV11-3 to TRBJ1-5; TRBD1 aligns across 7 bases. Germline V gives CDR1 SGHNT, CDR2 YENEEA. V shed 0 bases, J shed 0 bases, and the junction held 2 bases outside the gene matches. The CDR3 totals 16 residues. CDR3: CASSLDRQGSNQPQHF. The CDR3 bases are TGTGCCAGCAGCTTAGACCGACAGGGTAGCAATCAGCCCCAGCATTTT.

The gene calls are TRBV20-1 and TRBJ1-2; 8 bases line up with TRBD1. CDR3 size: 14 residues. The J segment lost 3 bases and the V segment lost 3 bases, leaving 6 bases of the junction unmatched. Per germline, CDR1 DFQATT and CDR2 SNEGSKA (reference sequence). The CDR3 protein is CSASTGTGDYGYTF. CDR3 coding DNA: TGCAGTGCTAGTACCGGGACAGGTGACTATGGCTACACCTTC.

The V and J genes are TRBV2 and TRBJ1-4; 7 bases match TRBD1. V shed 6 bases, J shed 5 bases, and the junction held 6 bases outside the gene matches. The CDR3 extends over 14 amino acids. The germline gives CDR1 SNHLY, CDR2 FYNNEI. The CDR3, as DNA: TGTGCCAGCAGCGCGACAGGGAACAATGAAAAACTGTTTTTT. It translates to CASSATGNNEKLFF.

The chain couples TRBV9 to TRBJ2-3; 10 bases map to TRBD2. J lost 3 bases, V lost 4 bases, and 11 bases had no gene match. The CDR3 has 17 amino acids. Germline V gene data show CDR1 as SGDLS and CDR2 as YYNGEE. The CDR3 reads CASSPNAGTSDTDTQYF. In DNA form, the CDR3 reads TGTGCCAGCAGCCCCAACGCGGGGACTAGCGATACAGATACGCAGTATTTT.

This clone turned up a few times. The V and J genes are TRBV19 and TRBJ1-1; TRBD1 might be the D (5 bases). Deletions cut 8 bases from V and 0 bases from J, with 10 bases between. CDR3 length: 13 amino acids. Germline lookup yields CDR1 LNHDA and CDR2 SQIVND (reference sequence). The CDR3 DNA is TGTGCCAGTTTCCCAGGGATGAACACTGAAGCTTTCTTT. The encoded protein is CASFPGMNTEAFF.

This chain joins TRBV7-8 and TRBJ2-1; 8 nucleotides line up with TRBD2. Germline V gives CDR1 SGHVS, CDR2 FQNEAQ. Trimming cost V 4 bases and J 8 bases; bases outside gene matches: 10. This CDR3 is 15 amino acids long. This chain's CDR3 is CASSYRGGHSDEQFF. CDR3 coding DNA: TGTGCCAGCAGCTACCGCGGGGGGCACTCCGATGAGCAGTTCTTC.

The chain joins TRBV6-5 to TRBJ2-3; 7 bases are shared with TRBD1. There are 16 residues in the CDR3. Looked up from germline, CDR1 is MNHEY and CDR2 is SVGAGI. The ends lost 2 bases at V and 2 bases at J; junction bases unmatched: 7. CDR3: CASSYGATGFTDTQYF. CDR3 nucleotides: TGTGCCAGCAGTTACGGGGCGACAGGGTTCACAGATACGCAGTATTTT.

V usage is TRBV5-6 and J usage is TRBJ1-1; weak D call: TRBD1 (5 bases). Per germline, CDR1 SGHDT and CDR2 YYEEEE. The CDR3 is made up of 14 amino acids. V was clipped by 5 bases and J by 7 bases, with 18 bases between them. The CDR3 DNA reads as TGTGCCAGCAGGGTAGCAGGGCTTCGATATGAAGCTTTCTTT. This codes for CASRVAGLRYEAFF.